The next 12 T cell receptor beta chains were all read from a single sample in a study of cytomegalovirus exposure and HLA in healthy donors. The PCR ran on 60 Vbeta and 13 Jbeta primers. Some clones are missing from TCRdb's copy, which holds only in-frame ones; the method was immunoSEQ multiplex PCR. This sample's table has about 99,000 clones. Sequencing input: PBMCs. The receptors shown here come from a man between 35 and 55 years old in good health and CMV-seronegative.

This chain joins TRBV11-2 and TRBJ2-7; 10 bases agree with TRBD1. CDR1 is SGHAT and CDR2 is FQNNGV in the germline V gene. This CDR3 spans 15 amino acids. The J segment lost 2 bases and the V segment lost 3 bases, leaving 4 bases of the junction unmatched. The CDR3 sequence is CASSFPGTGAYEQYF. CDR3 bases: TGTGCCAGCAGCTTTCCCGGGACAGGGGCCTACGAGCAGTACTTC.

The chain has TRBV2 and TRBJ2-1, with 8 positions matching TRBD2. This CDR3 contains 14 residues. Looked up from germline, CDR1 is SNHLY and CDR2 is FYNNEI. With V trimmed by 5 bases and J by 5 bases, 5 bases remained unmatched. The CDR3 DNA sequence: TGTGCCAGCAGTCCAGGACTAGCAGACAATGAGCAGTTCTTC. Translating gives CASSPGLADNEQFF.

The chain joins TRBV10-3 to TRBJ2-7; 12 positions match TRBD2. There are 15 residues in the CDR3. The V gene end was trimmed by 6 bases and the J gene end by 4 bases; junction bases not matched to a gene: 7. Germline V CDR1 and CDR2: ENHRY, SYGVKD. The CDR3 sequence: CAIRLAGGPQYEQYF. The CDR3 DNA sequence: TGTGCCATCAGGCTAGCGGGGGGGCCGCAGTACGAGCAGTACTTC.

V usage is TRBV9 and J usage is TRBJ2-7; 11 nucleotides match TRBD2. The ends lost 4 bases at V and 4 bases at J; junction bases unmatched: 7. Per the germline V gene, CDR1 is SGDLS and CDR2 is YYNGEE. The CDR3 length is 15 residues. The CDR3 DNA follows: TGTGCCAGCAGCCTCCTAGCGGGGGGAGGGTACGAGCAGTACTTC. Translation: CASSLLAGGGYEQYF.

This chain joins TRBV5-4 and TRBJ1-2; D remains unclear. The CDR3 spans 12 residues. Trimming pared 4 bases from V and 7 bases from J, leaving 11 bases between. Germline CDR1 SGHNT, CDR2 YYREEE (reference sequence). CDR3 region: CASSSDWFGYTF. CDR3 coding DNA: TGTGCCAGCAGCAGCGACTGGTTTGGCTACACCTTC.

The V gene is TRBV11-2, the J gene TRBJ2-7, with TRBD2 identical over 12 bases. Trimming removed 5 bases from V and 5 bases from J; junction bases left unmatched: 10. Germline loops: CDR1 SGHAT, CDR2 FQNNGV. The CDR3 is 16 amino acids. CDR3 in amino acids: CASSKSGLAGSHEQYF. For the CDR3, the DNA is TGTGCCAGCAGCAAAAGTGGACTAGCGGGATCGCACGAGCAGTACTTC.

The chain uses TRBV28 and TRBJ2-7; tentatively, D is TRBD2 (5 bases). Trimming cost V 7 bases and J 0 bases, with 13 bases left between them. The CDR3 contains 14 residues. The germline V gene encodes CDR1 MDHEN and CDR2 SYDVKM. DNA of the CDR3: TGTGCCAGCACGGAAGGGAGTAACTCCTACGAGCAGTACTTC. This sequence encodes CASTEGSNSYEQYF.

This chain joins TRBV7-2 and TRBJ1-1; 8 positions match TRBD1. The CDR3 sequence is 14 residues long. Germline V lookup: CDR1 SGHTA, CDR2 FQGNSA. After removal of 2 bases from V and 5 bases from J, the junction contained 4 bases not matched to a gene. CDR3 nucleotides: TGTGCCAGCAGCTTACAGGGGGCGCGGACTGAAGCTTTCTTT. This sequence encodes CASSLQGARTEAFF. The full variable domain, rest sourced from reference TRBV7-2 and TRBJ1-1, is GAGVSQSPSNKVTEKGKDVELRCDPISGHTALYWYRQSLGQGLEFLIYFQGNSAPDKSGLPSDRFSAERTGGSVSTLTIQRTQQEDSAVYLCASSLQGARTEAFFGQGTRLTVV.

The CDR3 DNA sequence: TGTGCCAGTAGAGACAGGGTTTTAGCCCCGAACACTGAAGCTTTCTTT. Translated, it gives CASRDRVLAPNTEAFF. The chain links TRBV19 to TRBJ1-1, with 7 positions matching TRBD1. This CDR3 is 16 amino acids long. Germline CDR1 and CDR2: LNHDA and SQIVND (reference sequence). V lost 6 bases and J lost 1; bases outside the gene matches: 11.

The chain has TRBV19 and TRBJ2-2; no definite D call. V lost 3 bases to trimming and J lost 5 bases, with 10 bases between them. This CDR3 region has 14 residues. Germline CDR1 and CDR2: LNHDA and SQIVND (reference sequence). CDR3 region: CASSILPRTGELFF. The CDR3 region has the DNA TGTGCCAGTAGTATTCTCCCGAGGACCGGGGAGCTGTTTTTT. Complete variable domain (other parts from reference TRBV19 and TRBJ2-2): DGGITQSPKYLFRKEGQNVTLSCEQNLNHDAMYWYRQDPGQGLRLIYYSQIVNDFQKGDIAEGYSVSREKKESFPLTVTSAQKNPTAFYLCASSILPRTGELFFGEGSRLTVL.

This rearrangement joins TRBV7-2 to TRBJ2-4, with D perhaps TRBD1 (6 bases). The CDR3 contains 14 residues. Trimming pared 2 bases from V and 6 bases from J, leaving 11 bases between. CDR1 and CDR2 (germline): SGHTA, FQGNSA. The CDR3 spells CASSLNRGSNIQYF. The DNA of the CDR3 is TGTGCCAGCAGCTTAAATAGGGGGTCAAACATTCAGTACTTC.

This rearrangement joins TRBV6-1 to TRBJ1-4; D is unresolved. The germline V and J ends were trimmed by 3 bases and 5 bases, with 13 bases remaining between them. Germline assignment: CDR1 MNHNS and CDR2 SASEGT. The CDR3 has 15 amino acids. The CDR3 sequence: CASSELGGMNEKLFF. CDR3 bases: TGTGCCAGCAGTGAGTTAGGCGGAATGAATGAAAAACTGTTTTTT.